This T cell receptor (beta chain) was recorded in a study of low-dose radiotherapy and immunotherapy resistance in tumors. Overall study context: Across 26 weeks, 13 Gy in total went to Cohort 2, delivered as 1 Gy per fraction every two weeks. Each patient was administered nivolumab intravenously at 240 mg, which was a flat dose, every two weeks, along with intravenous ipilimumab at 1 mg/kg every six weeks.

The time point was: after trial treatment. Treatment here: LDRT plus nivolumab, ipilimumab, low-dose cyclophosphamide and aspirin (RACIN trial). This clonotype was found many times. TRAV- and TRBV-specific primers were used for first-strand cDNA, which covered alpha and beta chains. TCR amplification used 15 to 20 PCR cycles, a constant-region primer and a V-primer adapter. The isolated mRNA underwent amplification through in vitro transcription. TCRdb analysed the reads with MiXCR anew, one entry per CDR3 protein. The sample includes tens of thousands of distinct CDR3 sequences, under 25% of them seen just once. CDR3 length: 13 residues. Germline V gene sequence: CDR1 DFQATT, CDR2 SNEGSKA (reference sequence). Trimming took off 8 bases at V and 2 bases at J, with 14 bases between the two ends.

The chain carries TRBV20-1 and TRBJ2-3; D may correspond to TRBD1 or TRBD2 (5 bases each). This TCR came from a female donor with ovarian cancer. The sequences come from PBMCs, collected after low-dose radiotherapy plus immunotherapy. The CDR3 DNA reads TGCAGTACAAGAGGGACCTCCACAGATACGCAGTATTTT. Its protein product is CSTRGTSTDTQYF.